The 4 T cell receptor beta chains below were found in one sample sequenced in a study of T cell changes during pregnancy in multiple sclerosis. Profiled with immunoSEQ multiplex PCR; TCRdb holds only in-frame clones, not every one. The sample consists of roughly 61,000 clones, about 94% of them appearing once. Source: CD8+ T cells from peripheral blood mononuclear cells, taken after pregnancy. These receptors were collected from a female donor with multiple sclerosis, enrolled in a pregnancy study.

CDR3 amino acids: CASSQPWGMWETQYF. As DNA, the CDR3 is TGCGCCAGCAGCCAACCATGGGGCATGTGGGAGACCCAGTACTTC. The J gene is TRBJ2-5, the V gene TRBV4-3, with a tentative D call TRBD1 (5 bases). V lost 2 bases to trimming and J lost 5 bases, with 15 bases between them. Per germline, CDR1 LGHNA and CDR2 YSLEER. The CDR3 covers 15 residues.

This CDR3 reads CASSEGTSYEQYF. The CDR3 nucleotides read TGTGCCAGCAGTGAAGGGACTAGCTACGAGCAGTACTTC. This chain links TRBV6-1 with TRBJ2-7, with 7 positions matching TRBD2. CDR3 length: 13 amino acids. V gave up 1 base and J gave up 3 bases; unmatched junction bases: 0. Germline CDR1 reads MNHNS; CDR2 reads SASEGT.

The rearrangement uses TRBV29-1 and TRBJ1-2; D is undetermined. Per the germline V gene, CDR1 is SQVTM and CDR2 is ANQGSEA. V was clipped by 0 bases and J by 8 bases, with 16 bases between them. The CDR3 is 14 amino acids. DNA of the CDR3: TGCAGCGTTGAAGAGCCCGGTTACTTAATCGGCTACACCTTC. This codes for CSVEEPGYLIGYTF.

The V call is TRBV4-3, the J call TRBJ2-1; the D gene is possibly TRBD2 (5 bases). The CDR3 contains 13 residues. Germline CDR1 reads LGHNA; CDR2 reads YSLEER. V was cut by 0 bases and J by 12 bases, with 12 bases left in between. DNA of the CDR3: TGCGCCAGCAGCCAAGATAGCGCTTTAAGGCAGTTCTTC. Translating it yields CASSQDSALRQFF.